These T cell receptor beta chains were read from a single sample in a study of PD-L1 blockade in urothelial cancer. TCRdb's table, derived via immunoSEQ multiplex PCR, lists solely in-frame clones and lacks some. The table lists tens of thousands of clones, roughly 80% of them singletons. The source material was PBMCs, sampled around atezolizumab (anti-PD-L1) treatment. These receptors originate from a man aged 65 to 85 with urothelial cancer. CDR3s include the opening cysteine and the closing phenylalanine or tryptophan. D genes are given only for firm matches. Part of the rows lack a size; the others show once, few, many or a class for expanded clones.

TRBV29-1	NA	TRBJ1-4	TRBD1	TGCAGCGCGGCCCGGGACAGGGAAGATGAAAAACTGTTTTTT	CSAARDREDEKLFF
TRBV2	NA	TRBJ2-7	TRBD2	TGTGCCAGCAGCCAACTTCCGGGAGGCCGGTACGAGCAGTACTTC	CASSQLPGGRYEQYF
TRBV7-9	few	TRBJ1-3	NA	TGTGCCAGCAGCTTAGGAGAGGGAAACACCATATATTTT	CASSLGEGNTIYF
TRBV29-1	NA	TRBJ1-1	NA	TGCAGCGTTGAAGATCCTGGGCTGAACACTGAAGCTTTCTTT	CSVEDPGLNTEAFF
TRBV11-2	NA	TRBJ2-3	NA	TGTGCCGGCAGCCGTAGCACAGATACGCAGTATTTT	CAGSRSTDTQYF
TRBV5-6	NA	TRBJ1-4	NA	TGTGCCAGCAGCTTGGTCGGCAGGGGTGGTGAAAAACTGTTTTTT	CASSLVGRGGEKLFF
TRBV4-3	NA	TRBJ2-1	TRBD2	TGCGCCAGCAGCCAAGGTCAGGCGGGAGGGGAGCAGTTCTTC	CASSQGQAGGEQFF
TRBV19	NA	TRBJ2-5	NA	TGTGCCAGTAGTACCCAGGGGAGGGGAGAGACCCAGTACTTC	CASSTQGRGETQYF
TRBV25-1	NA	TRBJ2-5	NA	TGTGCCAGCAGTGGGAGCTTCCAAGAGACCCAGTACTTC	CASSGSFQETQYF
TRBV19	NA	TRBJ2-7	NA	TGTGCCAGTAGTATAGGGCTGTGGGAGTACGAGCAGTACTTC	CASSIGLWEYEQYF
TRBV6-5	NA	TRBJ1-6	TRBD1	TGTGCCAGCAGTTACAGGACAGGGGGCTCTCTCCACTTT	CASSYRTGGSLHF
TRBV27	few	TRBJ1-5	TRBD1	TGTGCCAGCAGTTTGCAAGGGGGCCATCAGCCCCAGCATTTT	CASSLQGGHQPQHF
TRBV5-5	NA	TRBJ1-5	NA	TGTGCCAGCAGCTTTTATCTTGGGGCCAATCAGCCCCAGCATTTT	CASSFYLGANQPQHF
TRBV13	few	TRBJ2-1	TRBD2	TGTGCCAGCAGCTTAGGCGGGGGGGCAATGAGCTCCTACAATGAGCAGTTCTTC	CASSLGGGAMSSYNEQFF
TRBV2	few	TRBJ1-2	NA	TGTGCCAGCAGTCCACAGGTAGCTAACTATGGCTACACCTTC	CASSPQVANYGYTF
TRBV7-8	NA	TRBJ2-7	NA	TGTGCCAGCAGCGTCCGGACAGCCCTCTACGAGCAGTACTTC	CASSVRTALYEQYF
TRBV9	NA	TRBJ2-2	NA	TGTGCCAGCAGCGTAGAGGCTAGTTCGGTCGGGGAGCTGTTTTTT	CASSVEASSVGELFF
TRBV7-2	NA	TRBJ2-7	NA	TGTGCCAGCAGGCCCGGGACTTTCGCCTACGAGCAGTACTTC	CASRPGTFAYEQYF
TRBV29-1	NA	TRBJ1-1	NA	TGCAGCGTTGAAGAAGGGGTTTACACTGAAGCTTTCTTT	CSVEEGVYTEAFF
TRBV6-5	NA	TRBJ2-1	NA	TGTGCCAGCAGCCTTGGGACTTTCAAGCAGTTCTTC	CASSLGTFKQFF
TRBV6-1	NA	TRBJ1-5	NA	TGTGCCAGCACCATTACAGGGACCCGGCCCCAGCATTTT	CASTITGTRPQHF
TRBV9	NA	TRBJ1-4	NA	TGTGCCAGCAGCGTAGGTGGAGGATTGGAAAAACTGTTTTTT	CASSVGGGLEKLFF
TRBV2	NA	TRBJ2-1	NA	TGTGCCAGCAGTGCCACTAATTTACGGGATGAGCAGTTCTTC	CASSATNLRDEQFF
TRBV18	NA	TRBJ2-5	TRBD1	TGTGCCAGCTCACCGAGGGCTATGGGACAGGGCCAAGAGACCCAGTACTTC	CASSPRAMGQGQETQYF
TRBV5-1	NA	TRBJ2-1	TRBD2	TGCGCCAGCAGCCCCTGGACTAGCGGGCCATACAATGAGCAGTTCTTC	CASSPWTSGPYNEQFF
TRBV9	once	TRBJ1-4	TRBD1	TGTGCCAGCAGTCCTACACACCTCGGGACAGGGGAAGGTGCTAATGAAAAACTGTTTTTT	CASSPTHLGTGEGANEKLFF
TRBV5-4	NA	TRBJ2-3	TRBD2	TGTGCCAGCAGCTGGGGTAGCGGGGCGACAGATACGCAGTATTTT	CASSWGSGATDTQYF
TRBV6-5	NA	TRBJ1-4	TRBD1	TGTGCCAGCAGTTACACAGGGGTGATAACTAATGAAAAACTGTTTTTT	CASSYTGVITNEKLFF
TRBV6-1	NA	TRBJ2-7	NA	TGTGCCAGCAGTGAAGTAACCTGGGGGCTCTACGAGCAGTACTTC	CASSEVTWGLYEQYF
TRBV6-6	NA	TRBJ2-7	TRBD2	TGTGCCAGCAGTTACTCTAGCGGGAGCTACGAGCAGTACTTC	CASSYSSGSYEQYF
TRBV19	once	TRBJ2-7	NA	TGTGCCAGTAGTATAGCGGGGGATAACACCTACGAGCAGTACTTC	CASSIAGDNTYEQYF
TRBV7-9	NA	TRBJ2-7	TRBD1	TGTGCCATTTCCGCCGGGACAGGGGGTTCCTACGAGCAGTACTTC	CAISAGTGGSYEQYF
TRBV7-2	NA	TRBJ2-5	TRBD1	TGTGCCAGCAGCTCTGGGACAGGGAAAGAGACCCAGTACTTC	CASSSGTGKETQYF
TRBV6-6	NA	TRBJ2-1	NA	TGTGCCAGCAGCCACAGGGTTGGGGAGCAGTTCTTC	CASSHRVGEQFF
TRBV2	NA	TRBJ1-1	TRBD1	TGTGCCAGCAGAACGGACAGGGACACTGAAGCTTTCTTT	CASRTDRDTEAFF
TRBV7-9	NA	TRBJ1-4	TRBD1	TGTGCCACCCTGGACAGGGGGCGTGAAAAACTGTTTTTT	CATLDRGREKLFF
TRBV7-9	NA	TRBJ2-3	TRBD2	TGTGCCAGCAGCTCACCTGAGCGGGGGATGGCAGATACGCAGTATTTT	CASSSPERGMADTQYF
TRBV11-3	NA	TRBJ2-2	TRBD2	TGTGCCAGCAGTCTAGCGGGAGGCTCGGACACCGGGGAGCTGTTTTTT	CASSLAGGSDTGELFF
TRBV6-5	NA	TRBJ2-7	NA	TGTGCCAGCGCCCCGTCGGAGAACCCCTACGAGCAGTACTTC	CASAPSENPYEQYF
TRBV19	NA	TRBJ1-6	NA	TGTGCCAGTAGTAACACAGGGAAATCACCCCTCCACTTT	CASSNTGKSPLHF
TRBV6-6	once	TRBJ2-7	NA	TGTGCCAGCAGCCACGGGGATCCTCCCTACGAGCAGTACTTC	CASSHGDPPYEQYF
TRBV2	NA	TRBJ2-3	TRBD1	TGTGCCAGCAGTACTCCCGGGACAGGGGGCCGGGATACGCAGTATTTT	CASSTPGTGGRDTQYF
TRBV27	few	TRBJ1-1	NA	TGTGCCAGCAGTGTCATCAGGGGTGCGAAAGCTTTCTTT	CASSVIRGAKAFF
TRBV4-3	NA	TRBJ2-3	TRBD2	TGCGCCAGCAGCCAAGATTTCAGCGGGGGGGGTGATACGCAGTATTTT	CASSQDFSGGGDTQYF
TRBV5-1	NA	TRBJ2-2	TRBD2	TGCGCCAGCAGCTTGGGCGGTAGCGGGAGATACACCGGGGAGCTGTTTTTT	CASSLGGSGRYTGELFF
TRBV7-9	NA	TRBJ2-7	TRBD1	TGTGCCAGCAGCCTGTTGACAGGGATGGAGTACTTC	CASSLLTGMEYF
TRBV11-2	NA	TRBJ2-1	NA	TGTGCCAGCAGATCCCTCCCCCGGACTGCCAATGAGCAGTTCTTC	CASRSLPRTANEQFF
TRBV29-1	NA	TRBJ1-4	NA	TGCAGCGTTGGACAGCCTAATGAAAAACTGTTTTTT	CSVGQPNEKLFF
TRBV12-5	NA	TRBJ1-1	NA	TGTGCTAGTGGGAGACAGCTGAACACTGAAGCTTTCTTT	CASGRQLNTEAFF
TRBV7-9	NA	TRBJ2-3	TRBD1	TGTGCCAGCAGCTTCCCCCGGGACAGGGTATCAGATACGCAGTATTTT	CASSFPRDRVSDTQYF